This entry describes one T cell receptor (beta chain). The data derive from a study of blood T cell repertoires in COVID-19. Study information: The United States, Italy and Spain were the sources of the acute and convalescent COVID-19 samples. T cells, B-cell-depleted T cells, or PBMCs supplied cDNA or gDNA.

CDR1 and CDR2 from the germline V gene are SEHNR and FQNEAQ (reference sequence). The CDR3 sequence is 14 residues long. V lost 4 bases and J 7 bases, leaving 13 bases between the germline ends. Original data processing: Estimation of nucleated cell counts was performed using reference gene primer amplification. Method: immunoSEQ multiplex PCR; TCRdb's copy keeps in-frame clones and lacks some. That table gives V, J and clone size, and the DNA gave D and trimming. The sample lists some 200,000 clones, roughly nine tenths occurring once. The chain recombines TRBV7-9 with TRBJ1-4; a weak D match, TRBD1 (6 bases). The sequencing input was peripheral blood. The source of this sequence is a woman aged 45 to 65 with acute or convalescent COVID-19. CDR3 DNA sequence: TGTGCCAGCAGCTCGGGGGGCCTCGGTGAAAAACTGTTTTTT. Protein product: CASSSGGLGEKLFF.